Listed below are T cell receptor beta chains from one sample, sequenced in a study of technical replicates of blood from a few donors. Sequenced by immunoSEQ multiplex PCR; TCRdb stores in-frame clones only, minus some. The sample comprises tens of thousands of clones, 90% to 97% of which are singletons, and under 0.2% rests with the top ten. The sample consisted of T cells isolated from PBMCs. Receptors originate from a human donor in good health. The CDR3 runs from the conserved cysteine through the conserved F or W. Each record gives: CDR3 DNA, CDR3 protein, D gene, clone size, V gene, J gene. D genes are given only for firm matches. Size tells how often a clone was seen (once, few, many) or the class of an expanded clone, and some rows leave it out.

CDR3nt: TGCGCCAGCAGCCCCAGAGGCACGTTAGAGACCCAGTACTTC
CDR3aa: CASSPRGTLETQYF
d_gene: .
abundance: .
v_gene: TRBV5-1
j_gene: TRBJ2-5

CDR3nt: TGTGCCAGTAGTATTGGAACAGGGACTGAGCAGTTCTTC
CDR3aa: CASSIGTGTEQFF
d_gene: .
abundance: .
v_gene: TRBV19
j_gene: TRBJ2-1

CDR3nt: TGCGCCAGCAGACTCGGGGGTGGCTCCTACAATGAGCAGTTCTTC
CDR3aa: CASRLGGGSYNEQFF
d_gene: .
abundance: .
v_gene: TRBV5-1
j_gene: TRBJ2-1

CDR3nt: TGCGCCAGCAGCCAACAAGGGATGGCTAGCGGGAGCTCTAATGAGCAGTTCTTC
CDR3aa: CASSQQGMASGSSNEQFF
d_gene: TRBD2
abundance: .
v_gene: TRBV4-1
j_gene: TRBJ2-1

CDR3nt: TGCGCCAGCAGCCAAGATCTCGGGGTGGGGTACGAGCAGTACTTC
CDR3aa: CASSQDLGVGYEQYF
d_gene: .
abundance: .
v_gene: TRBV4-1
j_gene: TRBJ2-7

CDR3nt: TGTGCCAGCAGCTTAGGCTATATATCGTCCCTCCACTTT
CDR3aa: CASSLGYISSLHF
d_gene: .
abundance: .
v_gene: TRBV7-9
j_gene: TRBJ1-6

CDR3nt: TGTGCCAGCAGTGCTGGGACAGGGGGTCTGGAGGGAAACACCATATATTTT
CDR3aa: CASSAGTGGLEGNTIYF
d_gene: TRBD1
abundance: .
v_gene: TRBV7-9
j_gene: TRBJ1-3

CDR3nt: TGCGCCAGCGGATACGACAGGGCTACCGGAAACACCATATATTTT
CDR3aa: CASGYDRATGNTIYF
d_gene: TRBD1
abundance: .
v_gene: TRBV10-1
j_gene: TRBJ1-3

CDR3nt: TGCGCCAGCAGCCAATGGTTCGCTAGCGGGGGGGCCCGGAGGGGGGAGACCCAGTACTTC
CDR3aa: CASSQWFASGGARRGETQYF
d_gene: TRBD2
abundance: .
v_gene: TRBV4-1
j_gene: TRBJ2-5

CDR3nt: TGTGCCAGCAGTTACTCCCCTAGCGGGAACACCGGGGAGCTGTTTTTT
CDR3aa: CASSYSPSGNTGELFF
d_gene: TRBD2
abundance: .
v_gene: TRBV6-5
j_gene: TRBJ2-2

CDR3nt: TGTGCCATCACCCTCGACAGGTATCAAGGCTACACCTTC
CDR3aa: CAITLDRYQGYTF
d_gene: .
abundance: .
v_gene: TRBV10-3
j_gene: TRBJ1-2

CDR3nt: TGTGCTAGTGGTTGGACCCGGGTTTCGGAGGCCGGGAATCAGCCCCAGCATTTT
CDR3aa: CASGWTRVSEAGNQPQHF
d_gene: .
abundance: .
v_gene: TRBV12-5
j_gene: TRBJ1-5

CDR3nt: TGTGCCAGCAGCTATAGACAGGGCACAGATACGCAGTATTTT
CDR3aa: CASSYRQGTDTQYF
d_gene: .
abundance: .
v_gene: TRBV14
j_gene: TRBJ2-3

CDR3nt: TGCGCCAGCAGCTTGGGACAGGAGAATCAGCCCCAGCATTTT
CDR3aa: CASSLGQENQPQHF
d_gene: .
abundance: .
v_gene: TRBV5-1
j_gene: TRBJ1-5

CDR3nt: TGTGCCAGTAGCGCGACAGGCGGCTCCAATCAGCCCCAGCATTTT
CDR3aa: CASSATGGSNQPQHF
d_gene: .
abundance: .
v_gene: TRBV19
j_gene: TRBJ1-5

CDR3nt: TGTGCCAGCAGCCGACTAGTTCTTCCCCAAGAGACCCAGTACTTC
CDR3aa: CASSRLVLPQETQYF
d_gene: .
abundance: .
v_gene: TRBV5-6
j_gene: TRBJ2-5

CDR3nt: TGTGCCAGCAGCCCACTCGGGACTTCATACAATGAGCAGTTCTTC
CDR3aa: CASSPLGTSYNEQFF
d_gene: .
abundance: .
v_gene: TRBV11-3
j_gene: TRBJ2-1

CDR3nt: TGCGCCAGCAGACTAGCGGGAGTTGATTACGAGCAGTACTTC
CDR3aa: CASRLAGVDYEQYF
d_gene: TRBD2
abundance: .
v_gene: TRBV5-1
j_gene: TRBJ2-7

CDR3nt: TGTGCCAGCAGCTCACAGGGACGAGAGACCCAGTACTTC
CDR3aa: CASSSQGRETQYF
d_gene: .
abundance: .
v_gene: TRBV7-2
j_gene: TRBJ2-5

CDR3nt: TGTGCCAGCAGCTTATGGGACAGGGTCGACGAGCAGTACTTC
CDR3aa: CASSLWDRVDEQYF
d_gene: TRBD1
abundance: .
v_gene: TRBV7-9
j_gene: TRBJ2-7

CDR3nt: TGTGCCAGCGAACATCTGAACACTGAAGCTTTCTTT
CDR3aa: CASEHLNTEAFF
d_gene: .
abundance: .
v_gene: TRBV2
j_gene: TRBJ1-1

CDR3nt: TGCGCCAGCAGCTTAGACCCAGGGCTCTCTGGCTACACCTTC
CDR3aa: CASSLDPGLSGYTF
d_gene: .
abundance: .
v_gene: TRBV5-1
j_gene: TRBJ1-2

CDR3nt: TGCGCCAGCACCGGGACAGGGGGTGCGTCCTTCAACACCGGGGAGCTGTTTTTT
CDR3aa: CASTGTGGASFNTGELFF
d_gene: TRBD1
abundance: .
v_gene: TRBV10-2
j_gene: TRBJ2-2

CDR3nt: TGTGCCAGCAGCTTAGGAGGGGGCTCCTACGAGCAGTACTTC
CDR3aa: CASSLGGGSYEQYF
d_gene: .
abundance: .
v_gene: TRBV11-3
j_gene: TRBJ2-7

CDR3nt: TGTGCCAGCAGTTTCTCAGGTGCAACTAATGAAAAACTGTTTTTT
CDR3aa: CASSFSGATNEKLFF
d_gene: .
abundance: once
v_gene: TRBV28
j_gene: TRBJ1-4

CDR3nt: TGTGCCAGCAGTTTATCGGGAGACAGCACAGATACGCAGTATTTT
CDR3aa: CASSLSGDSTDTQYF
d_gene: .
abundance: .
v_gene: TRBV28
j_gene: TRBJ2-3

CDR3nt: TGTGCCAGCAGCGCACTATCCAGGGACAGGTCCTACAATGAGCAGTTCTTC
CDR3aa: CASSALSRDRSYNEQFF
d_gene: TRBD1
abundance: .
v_gene: TRBV9
j_gene: TRBJ2-1

CDR3nt: TGTGCCAGCAGTTTCCAGGGTAAAAGCACAGATACGCAGTATTTT
CDR3aa: CASSFQGKSTDTQYF
d_gene: .
abundance: .
v_gene: TRBV28
j_gene: TRBJ2-3

CDR3nt: TGTGCCAGCAGACCTAGCGGGAGGGTGGTAGAGACCCAGTACTTC
CDR3aa: CASRPSGRVVETQYF
d_gene: TRBD2
abundance: .
v_gene: TRBV28
j_gene: TRBJ2-5

CDR3nt: TGCGCCAGCAGCCAAGCAGGGGGCTTGAGCACAGATACGCAGTATTTT
CDR3aa: CASSQAGGLSTDTQYF
d_gene: TRBD1
abundance: .
v_gene: TRBV4-1
j_gene: TRBJ2-3

CDR3nt: TGTGCCAGCAGCTTACCAGGAAACTACGAGCAGTACTTC
CDR3aa: CASSLPGNYEQYF
d_gene: .
abundance: .
v_gene: TRBV11-3
j_gene: TRBJ2-7

CDR3nt: TGTGCCAGCAGCACACAGGGGGCTCTGAACACTGAAGCTTTCTTT
CDR3aa: CASSTQGALNTEAFF
d_gene: TRBD1
abundance: .
v_gene: TRBV7-9
j_gene: TRBJ1-1

CDR3nt: TGTGCCAGCAGCTTAGACTTGCAAGTGAATGAGCAGTTCTTC
CDR3aa: CASSLDLQVNEQFF
d_gene: .
abundance: .
v_gene: TRBV7-9
j_gene: TRBJ2-1

CDR3nt: TGTGCCAGCAGCCCCCTCGGACAGGGGAACACCGGGGAGCTGTTTTTT
CDR3aa: CASSPLGQGNTGELFF
d_gene: TRBD1
abundance: .
v_gene: TRBV7-9
j_gene: TRBJ2-2

CDR3nt: TGTGCCAGCTCACCAACTAGCGGGGATAGCACAGATACGCAGTATTTT
CDR3aa: CASSPTSGDSTDTQYF
d_gene: TRBD2
abundance: .
v_gene: TRBV18
j_gene: TRBJ2-3

CDR3nt: TGTGCCAGCAGTTTATCTCAGGTAAACGAGCAGTACTTC
CDR3aa: CASSLSQVNEQYF
d_gene: .
abundance: .
v_gene: TRBV27
j_gene: TRBJ2-7

CDR3nt: TGTGCCAGCAGTTACCGTCCGGGGGTTCCTGGAAACACCATATATTTT
CDR3aa: CASSYRPGVPGNTIYF
d_gene: .
abundance: .
v_gene: TRBV6-5
j_gene: TRBJ1-3

CDR3nt: TGTGCCAGCAGCCACGTGGCCCGACAGGGCTACTCTGGGGCCAACGTCCTGACTTTC
CDR3aa: CASSHVARQGYSGANVLTF
d_gene: TRBD1
abundance: .
v_gene: TRBV11-2
j_gene: TRBJ2-6

CDR3nt: TGCGCCAGCAGCCCCCAAAGCACAGATACGCAGTATTTT
CDR3aa: CASSPQSTDTQYF
d_gene: .
abundance: .
v_gene: TRBV5-1
j_gene: TRBJ2-3